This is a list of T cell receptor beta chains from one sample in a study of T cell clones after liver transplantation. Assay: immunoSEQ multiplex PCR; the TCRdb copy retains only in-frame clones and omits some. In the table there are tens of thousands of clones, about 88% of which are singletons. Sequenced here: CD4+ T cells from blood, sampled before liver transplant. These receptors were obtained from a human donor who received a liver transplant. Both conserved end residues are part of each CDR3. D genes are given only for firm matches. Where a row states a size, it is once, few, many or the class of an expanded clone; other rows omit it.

CDR3 protein: CASSQNGRGLETQYF; CDR3 DNA: TGCGCCAGCAGCCAAAACGGGCGGGGATTGGAGACCCAGTACTTC; V gene: TRBV4-3; D gene: .; J gene: TRBJ2-5; clone size: .
CDR3 protein: CASSKERGKLFF; CDR3 DNA: TGTGCCAGCAGTAAGGAGCGAGGAAAACTGTTTTTT; V gene: TRBV28; D gene: .; J gene: TRBJ1-4; clone size: .
CDR3 protein: CASTRSKKYQETQYF; CDR3 DNA: TGTGCCAGCACCCGGAGCAAGAAGTACCAAGAGACCCAGTACTTC; V gene: TRBV21-1; D gene: .; J gene: TRBJ2-5; clone size: .
CDR3 protein: CASSLAPIRELRTDTQYF; CDR3 DNA: TGTGCCAGCAGCTTGGCCCCAATCCGAGAGCTCCGCACAGATACGCAGTATTTT; V gene: TRBV5-5; D gene: .; J gene: TRBJ2-3; clone size: .
CDR3 protein: CASSPMGSTEAFF; CDR3 DNA: TGTGCCAGCAGTCCTATGGGAAGCACTGAAGCTTTCTTT; V gene: TRBV27; D gene: .; J gene: TRBJ1-1; clone size: .
CDR3 protein: CASSLFRISGNTIYF; CDR3 DNA: TGTGCCAGCAGCTTATTCCGTATCTCTGGAAACACCATATATTTT; V gene: TRBV7-3; D gene: .; J gene: TRBJ1-3; clone size: .
CDR3 protein: CATSHRVPELGAFF; CDR3 DNA: TGTGCCACCAGTCACAGGGTTCCCGAACTGGGAGCTTTCTTT; V gene: TRBV15; D gene: .; J gene: TRBJ1-1; clone size: .
CDR3 protein: CASRAAANTGELFF; CDR3 DNA: TGTGCCAGCAGGGCGGCAGCGAACACCGGGGAGCTGTTTTTT; V gene: TRBV11-3; D gene: .; J gene: TRBJ2-2; clone size: .
CDR3 protein: CASSLLDRGNYGYTF; CDR3 DNA: TGCGCCAGCAGCTTGCTTGACAGGGGTAACTATGGCTACACCTTC; V gene: TRBV5-1; D gene: TRBD1; J gene: TRBJ1-2; clone size: .
CDR3 protein: CASSSLGDEKLFF; CDR3 DNA: TGTGCCAGCAGCTCGCTAGGGGACGAAAAACTGTTTTTT; V gene: TRBV5-8; D gene: .; J gene: TRBJ1-4; clone size: .
CDR3 protein: CASGTSSSYEQYF; CDR3 DNA: TGTGCCAGTGGGACTTCGAGCTCCTACGAGCAGTACTTC; V gene: TRBV2; D gene: .; J gene: TRBJ2-7; clone size: .
CDR3 protein: CASSLGTGGVDEQFF; CDR3 DNA: TGTGCCAGCAGCTTAGGGACAGGCGGAGTCGATGAGCAGTTCTTC; V gene: TRBV5-8; D gene: TRBD1; J gene: TRBJ2-1; clone size: .
CDR3 protein: CASSPLGTGGPYEQYF; CDR3 DNA: TGTGCCAGCTCACCACTAGGGACAGGGGGCCCCTACGAGCAGTACTTC; V gene: TRBV18; D gene: TRBD1; J gene: TRBJ2-7; clone size: .
CDR3 protein: CATSRDVTDTQYF; CDR3 DNA: TGTGCCACCAGCAGGGACGTCACAGATACGCAGTATTTT; V gene: TRBV15; D gene: .; J gene: TRBJ2-3; clone size: .
CDR3 protein: CASSTGFVGAETQYF; CDR3 DNA: TGTGCCAGCAGCACGGGTTTTGTTGGGGCAGAGACCCAGTACTTC; V gene: TRBV11-2; D gene: .; J gene: TRBJ2-5; clone size: .
CDR3 protein: CASSFAANEQYF; CDR3 DNA: TGTGCCAGCAGCTTCGCAGCGAACGAGCAGTACTTC; V gene: TRBV11-2; D gene: .; J gene: TRBJ2-7; clone size: .
CDR3 protein: CASSPEREKSYNEQFF; CDR3 DNA: TGCGCCAGCAGCCCGGAGCGGGAGAAGTCCTACAATGAGCAGTTCTTC; V gene: TRBV5-1; D gene: TRBD2; J gene: TRBJ2-1; clone size: .
CDR3 protein: CASSEATRNTIYF; CDR3 DNA: TGTGCCAGCAGTGAAGCCACCAGAAACACCATATATTTT; V gene: TRBV6-1; D gene: .; J gene: TRBJ1-3; clone size: .
CDR3 protein: CASRGNEQFF; CDR3 DNA: TGTGCCAGCCGGGGCAATGAGCAGTTCTTC; V gene: TRBV6-6; D gene: .; J gene: TRBJ2-1; clone size: .
CDR3 protein: CSVLTHLTSAGEQYF; CDR3 DNA: TGCAGCGTCCTCACCCATCTAACTAGCGCGGGTGAGCAGTACTTC; V gene: TRBV29-1; D gene: TRBD2; J gene: TRBJ2-7; clone size: .
CDR3 protein: CASSFSGRAPNEQFF; CDR3 DNA: TGTGCCAGCAGCTTTAGCGGGAGGGCCCCTAATGAGCAGTTCTTC; V gene: TRBV7-2; D gene: TRBD2; J gene: TRBJ2-1; clone size: .
CDR3 protein: CAWNEGASSQHF; CDR3 DNA: TGTGCCTGGAACGAGGGAGCCTCCTCCCAGCATTTT; V gene: TRBV30; D gene: .; J gene: TRBJ1-5; clone size: few
CDR3 protein: CASRPGISGNTIYF; CDR3 DNA: TGTGCCAGCAGGCCCGGGATCTCTGGAAACACCATATATTTT; V gene: TRBV6-4; D gene: .; J gene: TRBJ1-3; clone size: .
CDR3 protein: CASSARVDYGYTF; CDR3 DNA: TGTGCCAGCAGCGCCCGGGTGGATTATGGCTACACCTTC; V gene: TRBV9; D gene: .; J gene: TRBJ1-2; clone size: .
CDR3 protein: CASWSGTPGYNEQFF; CDR3 DNA: TGTGCCAGCTGGTCCGGGACACCGGGTTACAATGAGCAGTTCTTC; V gene: TRBV28; D gene: .; J gene: TRBJ2-1; clone size: .
CDR3 protein: CASSTGGRPLGANVLTF; CDR3 DNA: TGTGCCAGCAGCACGGGGGGCAGGCCTCTGGGGGCCAACGTCCTGACTTTC; V gene: TRBV9; D gene: .; J gene: TRBJ2-6; clone size: .
CDR3 protein: CASSPSGTGVGYTF; CDR3 DNA: TGTGCCAGCAGCCCCTCCGGGACAGGGGTTGGCTACACCTTC; V gene: TRBV7-3; D gene: TRBD1; J gene: TRBJ1-2; clone size: .
CDR3 protein: CASSYSVQFNEKLFF; CDR3 DNA: TGTGCCAGCAGTTACTCCGTACAGTTTAATGAAAAACTGTTTTTT; V gene: TRBV6-5; D gene: .; J gene: TRBJ1-4; clone size: .
CDR3 protein: CASSFLSGYSTGELFF; CDR3 DNA: TGTGCCAGCAGCTTTCTATCCGGCTACAGCACCGGGGAGCTGTTTTTT; V gene: TRBV7-8; D gene: .; J gene: TRBJ2-2; clone size: .
CDR3 protein: CSAAAAGAGELFF; CDR3 DNA: TGCAGCGCAGCGGCAGCCGGGGCCGGGGAGCTGTTTTTT; V gene: TRBV29-1; D gene: .; J gene: TRBJ2-2; clone size: .
CDR3 protein: CASSPRFGGTDTQYF; CDR3 DNA: TGTGCCAGCAGCCCCCGTTTCGGGGGAACAGATACGCAGTATTTT; V gene: TRBV11-1; D gene: .; J gene: TRBJ2-3; clone size: .
CDR3 protein: CASSVEGRPSARAYGYTF; CDR3 DNA: TGTGCCAGCAGCGTAGAGGGCCGACCATCGGCAAGGGCCTATGGCTACACCTTC; V gene: TRBV9; D gene: .; J gene: TRBJ1-2; clone size: .
CDR3 protein: CASMVLDTEAFF; CDR3 DNA: TGTGCCAGCATGGTGCTGGACACTGAAGCTTTCTTT; V gene: TRBV2; D gene: .; J gene: TRBJ1-1; clone size: .
CDR3 protein: CATSRDLSPSYEQYF; CDR3 DNA: TGTGCCACCAGCAGAGATCTTAGTCCCTCCTACGAGCAGTACTTC; V gene: TRBV15; D gene: .; J gene: TRBJ2-7; clone size: .
CDR3 protein: CASSPRGGQGINVLTF; CDR3 DNA: TGTGCCAGCTCACCAAGAGGCGGACAGGGCATAAACGTCCTGACTTTC; V gene: TRBV18; D gene: TRBD1; J gene: TRBJ2-6; clone size: once
CDR3 protein: CASTQGAGNQPQHF; CDR3 DNA: TGTGCCAGTACCCAGGGGGCAGGGAATCAGCCCCAGCATTTT; V gene: TRBV19; D gene: TRBD1; J gene: TRBJ1-5; clone size: .
CDR3 protein: CSVVFSVNQPQHF; CDR3 DNA: TGCAGCGTTGTCTTCAGTGTCAATCAGCCCCAGCATTTT; V gene: TRBV29-1; D gene: .; J gene: TRBJ1-5; clone size: .
CDR3 protein: CASRIGGGLGNQPQHF; CDR3 DNA: TGTGCCAGTAGAATTGGAGGGGGCTTGGGTAATCAGCCCCAGCATTTT; V gene: TRBV19; D gene: TRBD1; J gene: TRBJ1-5; clone size: .
CDR3 protein: CAWSGRRAGELFF; CDR3 DNA: TGTGCCTGGAGTGGGAGACGGGCCGGGGAGCTGTTTTTT; V gene: TRBV30; D gene: .; J gene: TRBJ2-2; clone size: .
CDR3 protein: CASSLSSGANVLTF; CDR3 DNA: TGTGCCAGCAGTTTAAGCTCTGGGGCCAACGTCCTGACTTTC; V gene: TRBV28; D gene: .; J gene: TRBJ2-6; clone size: .
CDR3 protein: CASSLDMREGSDTQYF; CDR3 DNA: TGTGCCAGCAGCTTAGATATGCGGGAGGGCTCAGATACGCAGTATTTT; V gene: TRBV11-3; D gene: TRBD2; J gene: TRBJ2-3; clone size: .
CDR3 protein: CASSLVRDTQYF; CDR3 DNA: TGTGCCAGCAGCTTAGTCAGGGATACGCAGTATTTT; V gene: TRBV11-1; D gene: .; J gene: TRBJ2-3; clone size: .
CDR3 protein: CASSLGQHSYEQYF; CDR3 DNA: TGTGCCAGCAGCTTAGGACAGCACTCCTACGAGCAGTACTTC; V gene: TRBV11-2; D gene: .; J gene: TRBJ2-7; clone size: .
CDR3 protein: CSGGQGLTEAFF; CDR3 DNA: TGCAGCGGGGGACAGGGTCTCACTGAAGCTTTCTTT; V gene: TRBV29-1; D gene: TRBD1; J gene: TRBJ1-1; clone size: few